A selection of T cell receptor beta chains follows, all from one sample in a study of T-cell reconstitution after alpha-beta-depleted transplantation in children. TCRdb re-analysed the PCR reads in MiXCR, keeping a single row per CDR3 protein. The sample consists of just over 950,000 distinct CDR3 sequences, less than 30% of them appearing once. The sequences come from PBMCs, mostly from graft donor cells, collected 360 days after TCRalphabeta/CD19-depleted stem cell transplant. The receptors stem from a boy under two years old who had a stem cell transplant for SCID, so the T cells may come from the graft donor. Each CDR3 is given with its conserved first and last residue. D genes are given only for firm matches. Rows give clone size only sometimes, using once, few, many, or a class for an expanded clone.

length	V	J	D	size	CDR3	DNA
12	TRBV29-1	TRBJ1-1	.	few	CSVMNLNTEAFF	TGCAGCGTCATGAACTTGAACACTGAAGCTTTCTTT
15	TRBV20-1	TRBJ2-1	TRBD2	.	CSARGLAGVGNEQFF	TGCAGTGCTCGGGGGTTAGCGGGGGTAGGCAATGAGCAGTTCTTC
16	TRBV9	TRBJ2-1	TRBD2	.	CASSVDGSGGALEQFF	TGTGCCAGCAGCGTAGATGGTAGCGGGGGGGCCCTTGAGCAGTTCTTC
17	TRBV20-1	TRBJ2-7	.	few	CSARDLRSGTRAYEQYF	TGCAGTGCTAGAGATCTCAGATCCGGGACAAGGGCCTACGAGCAGTACTTC
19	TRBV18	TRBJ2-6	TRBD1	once	CASSPEKGTADSGANVLTF	TGTGCCAGCTCACCAGAAAAAGGGACAGCAGACTCTGGGGCCAACGTCCTGACTTTC
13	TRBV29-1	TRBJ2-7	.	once	CSVETGSVDEQYF	TGCAGCGTTGAAACAGGGAGTGTTGACGAGCAGTACTTC
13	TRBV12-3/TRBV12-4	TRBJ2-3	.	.	CASSPRHPDTQYF	TGTGCCAGCAGTCCGAGACATCCAGATACGCAGTATTTT
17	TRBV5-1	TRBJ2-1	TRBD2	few	CASSLPSGGLLGNEQFF	TGCGCCAGCAGCTTGCCTAGCGGGGGCCTGCTTGGCAATGAGCAGTTCTTC
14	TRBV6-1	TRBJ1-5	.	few	CASSEARVDQPQHF	TGTGCCAGCAGTGAAGCGAGGGTAGATCAGCCCCAGCATTTT
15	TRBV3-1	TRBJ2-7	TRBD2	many	CASSLTSGSSYEQYF	TGTGCCAGCAGCCTGACTAGCGGGAGCTCCTACGAGCAGTACTTC
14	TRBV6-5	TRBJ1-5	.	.	CASSYSWYAQPQHF	TGTGCCAGCAGTTACTCGTGGTACGCTCAGCCCCAGCATTTT
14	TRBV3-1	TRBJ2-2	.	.	CASSQQVNTGELFF	TGTGCCAGCAGCCAACAAGTGAACACCGGGGAGCTGTTTTTT
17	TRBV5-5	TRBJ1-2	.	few	CASSAHMGSRANYGYTF	TGTGCCAGCAGCGCCCATATGGGAAGCAGGGCGAACTATGGCTACACCTTC
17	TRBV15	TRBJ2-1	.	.	CATSRDKAVGHYNEQFF	TGTGCCACCAGCAGAGATAAGGCGGTCGGGCACTACAATGAGCAGTTCTTC
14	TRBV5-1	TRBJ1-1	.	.	CASSLDNRVFGAFF	TGCGCCAGCAGCTTGGACAACAGGGTATTCGGAGCTTTCTTT
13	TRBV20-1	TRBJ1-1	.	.	CSARDQGYTEAFF	TGCAGTGCTAGAGATCAGGGGTACACTGAAGCTTTCTTT
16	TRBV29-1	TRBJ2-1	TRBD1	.	CSVEPGQGLGYNEQFF	TGCAGCGTTGAGCCGGGACAGGGTTTGGGTTACAATGAGCAGTTCTTC
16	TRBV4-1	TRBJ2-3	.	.	CASSHPETLPADTQYF	TGCGCCAGCAGCCACCCCGAAACCCTTCCCGCAGATACGCAGTATTTT
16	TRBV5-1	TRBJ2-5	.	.	CASSKPEGAGEETQYF	TGCGCCAGCAGCAAACCCGAAGGGGCGGGCGAAGAGACCCAGTACTTC
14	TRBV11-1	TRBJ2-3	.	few	CASGWTLSTDTQYF	TGTGCCAGCGGGTGGACGCTTTCCACAGATACGCAGTATTTT
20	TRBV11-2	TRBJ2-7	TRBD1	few	CASSLDQWRGQGDDAYEQYF	TGTGCCAGCAGCTTAGATCAGTGGAGGGGACAGGGCGATGATGCCTACGAGCAGTACTTC
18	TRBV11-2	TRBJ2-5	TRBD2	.	CASSRGLAGGRRRETQYF	TGTGCCAGCAGCCGGGGACTAGCGGGGGGGCGGCGGCGAGAGACCCAGTACTTC
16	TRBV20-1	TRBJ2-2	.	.	CSARTVGSDIRGELFF	TGCAGTGCTAGGACAGTTGGATCGGACATCCGCGGGGAGCTGTTTTTT
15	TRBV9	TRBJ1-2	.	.	CASSPSGRLNYGYTF	TGTGCCAGCAGCCCGTCCGGACGGCTGAACTATGGCTACACCTTC
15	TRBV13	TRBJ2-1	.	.	CASSRGTRRLNEQFF	TGTGCCAGCAGCCGGGGGACCCGGCGGCTCAATGAGCAGTTCTTC
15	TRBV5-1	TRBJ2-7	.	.	CASSSYSRVSYEQYF	TGCGCCAGCAGCTCTTATAGCAGGGTCTCCTACGAGCAGTACTTC
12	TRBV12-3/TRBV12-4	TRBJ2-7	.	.	CASSILDYEQYF	TGTGCCAGCAGCATACTTGACTACGAGCAGTACTTC
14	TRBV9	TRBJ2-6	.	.	CASSVHGGANVLTF	TGTGCCAGCAGCGTCCATGGAGGGGCCAACGTCCTGACTTTC
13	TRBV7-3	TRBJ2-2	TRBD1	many	CASSYQGAGELFF	TGTGCCAGCAGCTACCAGGGGGCCGGGGAGCTGTTTTTT
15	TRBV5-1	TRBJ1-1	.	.	CASSRLTGPNTEAFF	TGCGCCAGCAGCCGCCTAACGGGACCGAACACTGAAGCTTTCTTT
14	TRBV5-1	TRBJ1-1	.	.	CASSLGPAGTEAFF	TGCGCCAGCAGCTTGGGACCGGCGGGCACTGAAGCTTTCTTT
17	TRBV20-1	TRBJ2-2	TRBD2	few	CSARDRPSGGVTGELFF	TGCAGTGCTAGAGATCGCCCTAGCGGGGGGGTCACCGGGGAGCTGTTTTTT
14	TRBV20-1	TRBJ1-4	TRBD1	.	CSAPTRDREEKLFF	TGCAGTGCGCCAACCCGGGACAGGGAAGAAAAACTGTTTTTT
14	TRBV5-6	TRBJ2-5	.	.	CASSLVGHQETQYF	TGTGCCAGCAGCTTGGTGGGACATCAAGAGACCCAGTACTTC
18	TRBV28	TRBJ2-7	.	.	CASSLFFTRDPRSYEQYF	TGTGCCAGCAGTTTATTCTTCACCAGGGATCCCCGCTCCTACGAGCAGTACTTC
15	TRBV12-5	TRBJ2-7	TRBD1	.	CASGDGQGLTYEQYF	TGTGCTAGTGGGGACGGACAGGGATTAACCTACGAGCAGTACTTC
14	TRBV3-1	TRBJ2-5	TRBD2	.	CASSRSGGKETQYF	TGTGCCAGCAGCCGTAGCGGGGGGAAAGAGACCCAGTACTTC
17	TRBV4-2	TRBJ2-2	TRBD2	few	CASSQVWRGGHTGELFF	TGTGCCAGCAGCCAAGTCTGGCGGGGGGGGCACACCGGGGAGCTGTTTTTT
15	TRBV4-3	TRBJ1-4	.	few	CASSQVDRRNEKLFF	TGCGCCAGCAGCCAAGTAGACAGGCGGAATGAAAAACTGTTTTTT
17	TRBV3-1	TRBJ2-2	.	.	CASSQKNRKGNTGELFF	TGTGCCAGCAGCCAGAAGAATAGGAAGGGGAACACCGGGGAGCTGTTTTTT
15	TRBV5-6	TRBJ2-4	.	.	CASSSPGFNQNIQYF	TGTGCCAGCAGCTCCCCGGGGTTCAACCAAAACATTCAGTACTTC
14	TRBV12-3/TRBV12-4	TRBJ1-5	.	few	CASRLGFSNQPQHF	TGTGCCAGCAGATTAGGGTTTAGCAATCAGCCCCAGCATTTT
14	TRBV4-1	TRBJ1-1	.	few	CASSHIGGNTEAFF	TGCGCCAGCAGCCATATTGGGGGGAACACTGAAGCTTTCTTT
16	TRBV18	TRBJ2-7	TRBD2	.	CASSPVTSGGAYEQYF	TGTGCCAGCTCACCTGTGACTAGCGGGGGGGCATACGAGCAGTACTTC
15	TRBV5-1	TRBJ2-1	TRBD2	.	CASSTTSGPYNEQFF	TGCGCCAGCAGCACGACTAGCGGGCCCTACAATGAGCAGTTCTTC
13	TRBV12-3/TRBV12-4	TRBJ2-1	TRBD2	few	CASLGLAIDEQFF	TGTGCCAGCCTGGGACTAGCTATTGATGAGCAGTTCTTC
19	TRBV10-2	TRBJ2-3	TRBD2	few	CASTRPSSGGALGTDTQYF	TGCGCCAGCACTCGACCCTCTAGCGGGGGGGCCTTAGGCACAGATACGCAGTATTTT
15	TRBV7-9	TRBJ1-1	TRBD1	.	CASTLPGGVNTEAFF	TGTGCCAGCACCCTACCAGGGGGAGTGAACACTGAAGCTTTCTTT
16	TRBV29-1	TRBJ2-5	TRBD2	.	CSVEGSGGLGLETQYF	TGCAGCGTTGAAGGGAGCGGGGGGCTCGGGCTGGAGACCCAGTACTTC
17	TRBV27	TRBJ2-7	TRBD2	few	CASSSFPRGTSRYEQYF	TGTGCCAGCAGTTCTTTTCCCCGAGGGACTAGCAGGTACGAGCAGTACTTC
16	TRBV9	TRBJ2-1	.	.	CASSVAGGAPYNEQFF	TGTGCCAGCAGCGTAGCTGGGGGGGCTCCCTACAATGAGCAGTTCTTC
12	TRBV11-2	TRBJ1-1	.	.	CASSLDHAEAFF	TGTGCCAGCAGCTTAGATCACGCTGAAGCTTTCTTT
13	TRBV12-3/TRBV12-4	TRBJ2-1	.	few	CASSPSSNNEQFF	TGTGCCAGCAGCCCATCTAGCAACAATGAGCAGTTCTTC
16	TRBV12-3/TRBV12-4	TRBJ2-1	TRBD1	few	CASSSTNLQGAEEQFF	TGTGCCAGCAGCTCAACAAATCTACAGGGGGCGGAGGAGCAGTTCTTC
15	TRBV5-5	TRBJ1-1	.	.	CASSDWRGVNTEAFF	TGTGCCAGCAGCGATTGGAGAGGGGTGAACACTGAAGCTTTCTTT
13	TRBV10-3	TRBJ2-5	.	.	CAISDAARETQYF	TGTGCCATCAGTGATGCTGCGCGGGAGACCCAGTACTTC
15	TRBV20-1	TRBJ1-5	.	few	CSASKLDRLLQPQHF	TGCAGTGCTAGCAAGTTGGACAGACTTCTTCAGCCCCAGCATTTT
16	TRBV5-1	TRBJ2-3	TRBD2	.	CASSSTSGSPTYTQYF	TGCGCCAGCAGCTCGACTAGCGGGAGCCCCACATATACGCAGTATTTT
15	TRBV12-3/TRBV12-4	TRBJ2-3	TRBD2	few	CASRIAGGRTDTQYF	TGTGCCAGCAGGATAGCGGGGGGGCGCACAGATACGCAGTATTTT
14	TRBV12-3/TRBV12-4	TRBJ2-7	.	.	CASTTRRATNEQYF	TGTGCCAGCACTACCCGGCGGGCAACGAACGAGCAGTACTTC